The rows below give T cell receptor beta chains drawn from one sample of a study of CD8 T cells in ankylosing spondylitis. TCRdb independently ran MiXCR on the 5' RACE reads; one entry per CDR3 protein. The sample has 150,000 to 200,000 distinct CDR3 sequences; around a third are singletons. Sequences were obtained from synovial fluid, either unsorted or a sorted T cell fraction (not recorded which). Every receptor here comes from a male donor with ankylosing spondylitis. CDR3s include the opening cysteine and the closing phenylalanine or tryptophan. The size field is filled for only some rows; it gives once, few, many or a size class.

j_call | clone_size | v_call | cdr3_aa
TRBJ2-5 | - | TRBV6-1 | CASSTVAIFAGGQETQYF
TRBJ1-3 | few | TRBV20-1 | CSASHRVFNTIYF
TRBJ1-6 | - | TRBV2 | CASRRDRNSPLHF
TRBJ2-7 | - | TRBV20-1 | CSARKVGLAYEQYF
TRBJ2-3 | few | TRBV15 | CATSKGQGLTDTQYF
TRBJ2-1 | once | TRBV5-4 | CASSSPTGDEQFF
TRBJ1-3 | once | TRBV20-1 | CSARVQGNTIYF
TRBJ1-5 | - | TRBV20-1 | CSATQGGWGSNQPQHF
TRBJ2-1 | - | TRBV29-1 | CSVAVQGRYNEQFF
TRBJ2-3 | - | TRBV6-1 | CASKAGITDTQYF
TRBJ1-5 | - | TRBV24-1 | CATSDPGQGEGPQHF
TRBJ1-5 | - | TRBV2 | CASSIEGEGQPQHF
TRBJ2-3 | - | TRBV7-9 | CASSLRVWDTQYF
TRBJ1-1 | few | TRBV19 | CASSRVQGRFPEAFF
TRBJ1-4 | - | TRBV4-1 | CASAQAPATNEKLFF
TRBJ2-7 | few | TRBV2 | CASSTGTQRTYEQYF
TRBJ2-3 | - | TRBV20-1 | CSAADLNTDTQYF
TRBJ2-2 | many | TRBV12-3/TRBV12-4 | CASSPVGVSNTGELFF
TRBJ2-1 | - | TRBV9 | CASNPRGDSYNEQFF
TRBJ1-2 | many | TRBV5-4 | CASRPGMNYGYTF
TRBJ2-7 | - | TRBV2 | CASILGAYEQYF
TRBJ2-3 | - | TRBV24-1 | CATSAGQAVTDTQYF
TRBJ2-3 | - | TRBV4-2 | CASSEPRQADTQYF
TRBJ2-1 | - | TRBV12-3/TRBV12-4 | CASSGLAYNEQFF
TRBJ2-1 | - | TRBV12-3/TRBV12-4 | CASSFSGSYNEQFF
TRBJ2-1 | few | TRBV28 | CASRPGGGSSSYNEQFF
TRBJ1-6 | once | TRBV4-3 | CASSQFDGGVNSPLHF
TRBJ2-3 | - | TRBV20-1 | CSARRFLARSHTDTQYF
TRBJ1-6 | - | TRBV3-1 | CASSQVWMDSPLHF
TRBJ2-2 | few | TRBV6-1 | CASNPGTGELFF
TRBJ2-7 | few | TRBV7-8 | CASSPMRVAGHYEQYF
TRBJ2-3 | many | TRBV12-3/TRBV12-4 | CASSLTGSFADTQYF
TRBJ2-2 | many | TRBV20-1 | CSAVLVTGELFF